This T cell receptor beta chain was sequenced during a study of cytomegalovirus exposure and HLA in healthy donors. PCR used 60 Vbeta primers and 13 Jbeta primers. Repertoires were generated with immunoSEQ multiplex PCR, while TCRdb's copy carries only in-frame clones and drops some. The sample has some 83,000 clones, roughly 75% seen once. V lost 7 bases to trimming and J lost 5 bases; unmatched junction nucleotides: 11. Per the germline V gene, CDR1 is SQVTM and CDR2 is ANQGSEA. The CDR3 is made up of 13 amino acids. Sequencing was done on a sample of PBMCs. This clonotype originated in a man aged 55 to 70 in good health and CMV-seronegative. The chain has TRBV29-1 and TRBJ2-7, with 7 bases matching TRBD1. The CDR3 is CSGKQGISDEQYF. The CDR3 coding sequence is TGCAGCGGTAAACAGGGGATTAGCGACGAGCAGTACTTC.